The T cell receptor (beta chain) described here comes from a study of T cells expressing NK-cell markers. The CDR3 length is 14 residues. Germline V gene lookup returns CDR1 MNHEY and CDR2 SVGEGT. TCRdb reanalyzed the 5' RACE reads and collapses them to one entry per CDR3 protein, without DNA. This repertoire comprises 350,000 to 400,000 distinct CDR3 sequences; its ten largest clones make up around 10%. The rearrangement uses TRBV6-2 or TRBV6-3 and TRBJ2-5. The sample consisted of blood T cells: a sorted CD56 or NKG2C T cell subset, CD4+ or CD8+ T cells, or bulk PBMC T cells (not recorded which). This TCR was sampled from a woman aged 45-65 years in good health. CDR3 region: CASSSILALETQYF.